One sample yielded the 4 T cell receptor beta chains listed below, sequenced in a study of post-analysis software for immune sequencing data. Unique molecular identifiers were carried by the TCR beta cDNA libraries. Each CDR3 protein gets one entry after TCRdb re-called the PCR reads with MiXCR. The repertoire holds some 500,000 distinct CDR3 sequences, roughly 45% seen once, with about an eighth in the top ten. Their antigens remain unidentified. Study-level results: About five TRBV segments (TRBV5-6, TRBV5-1 and TRBV20-1 among them) occurred more frequently in patients than in controls.

Specimen: blood. The receptors originated from a girl aged 10 to 17 with multiple sclerosis.

On this clonotype itself: At one end the junction does not follow the germline gene, possibly because of a read error. This chain uses TRBV10-3 with TRBJ2-3; 7 nucleotides match TRBD2. Germline loops: CDR1 ENHRY, CDR2 SYGVKD. This CDR3 comprises 13 residues. For the CDR3, the DNA is TGTGCCGTCAGCGGGATGGGTGTGGATACGCAGTATTTT. Amino acid sequence: CAVSGMGVDTQYF.

The chain joins TRBV10-3 to TRBJ2-7; D assignment may be TRBD1 or TRBD2 (6 bases each). CDR3 length equals 13 residues. Deletions cut 7 bases from V and 3 bases from J, with 13 bases between. Germline V CDR1 and CDR2: ENHRY, SYGVKD. For the CDR3, the DNA is TGTGCCATCACGGAGGGGGAGGTCTACGAGCAGTACTTC. It is translated as CAITEGEVYEQYF.

The rearrangement uses TRBV10-3 and TRBJ2-7; possible D gene TRBD2, 5 bases. This CDR3 is 15 amino acids long. V was shortened by 0 bases and J by 3 bases, with 12 bases between the two germline ends. Looked up from germline, CDR1 is ENHRY and CDR2 is SYGVKD. CDR3 amino acids: CAISESQEANYEQYF. The CDR3 DNA reads as TGTGCCATCAGTGAGTCTCAGGAGGCGAACTACGAGCAGTACTTC.

This chain uses TRBV29-1 with TRBJ2-5; 7 nucleotides align to TRBD1. The CDR3 is 11 residues long. J was trimmed by 11 bases and V by 7 bases; bases with no gene match: 10. Germline V lookup: CDR1 SQVTM, CDR2 ANQGSEA. CDR3 in DNA: TGCAGCGGGACAGGCCACAATGAGCAGTACTTC. It encodes CSGTGHNEQYF.